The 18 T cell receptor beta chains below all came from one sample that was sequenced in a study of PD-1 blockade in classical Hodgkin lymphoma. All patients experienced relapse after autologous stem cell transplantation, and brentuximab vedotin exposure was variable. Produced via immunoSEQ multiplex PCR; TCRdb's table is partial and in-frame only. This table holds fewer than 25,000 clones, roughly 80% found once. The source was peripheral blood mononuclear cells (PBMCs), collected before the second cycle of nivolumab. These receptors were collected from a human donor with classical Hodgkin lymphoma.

This CDR3 reads CASSIGSGEGRTQHF. For the CDR3, the DNA is TGTGCCAGTAGTATTGGATCAGGTGAAGGTAGGACCCAGCATTTT. The genes are TRBV19 and TRBJ1-5; unclear D gene. Germline V gene sequence: CDR1 LNHDA, CDR2 SQIVND (reference sequence). CDR3 size: 15 residues. Between the trimmed V and J ends, which lost 3 bases and 11 bases, there was a span of 20 bases.

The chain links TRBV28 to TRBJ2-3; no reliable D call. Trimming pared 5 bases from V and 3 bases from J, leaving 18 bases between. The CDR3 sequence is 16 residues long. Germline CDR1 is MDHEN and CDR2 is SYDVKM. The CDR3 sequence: CASSPLFPITTDTQYF. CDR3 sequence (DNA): TGTGCCAGCAGTCCCCTATTCCCGATTACGACAGATACGCAGTATTTT.

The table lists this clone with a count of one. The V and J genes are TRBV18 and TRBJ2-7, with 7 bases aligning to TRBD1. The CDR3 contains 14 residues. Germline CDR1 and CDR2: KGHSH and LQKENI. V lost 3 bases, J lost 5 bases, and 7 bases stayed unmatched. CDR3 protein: CASSPPRGHNEQYF. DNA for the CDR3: TGTGCCAGCTCACCCCCAAGGGGGCACAACGAGCAGTACTTC. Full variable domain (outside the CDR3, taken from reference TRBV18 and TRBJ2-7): NAGVMQNPRHLVRRRGQEARLRCSPMKGHSHVYWYRQLPEEGLKFMVYLQKENIIDESGMPKERFSAEFPKEGPSILRIQQVVRGDSAAYFCASSPPRGHNEQYFGPGTRLTVT.

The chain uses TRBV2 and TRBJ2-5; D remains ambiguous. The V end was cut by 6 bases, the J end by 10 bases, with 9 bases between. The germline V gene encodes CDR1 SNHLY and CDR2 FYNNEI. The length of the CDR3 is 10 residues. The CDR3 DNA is TGTGCCAGCAGCTTGGGCGGCCAGTACTTC. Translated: CASSLGGQYF.

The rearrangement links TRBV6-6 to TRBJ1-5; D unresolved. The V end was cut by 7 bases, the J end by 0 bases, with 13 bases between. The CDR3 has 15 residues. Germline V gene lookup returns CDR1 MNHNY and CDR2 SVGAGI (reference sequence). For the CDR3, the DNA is TGTGCCAGCAAGCGGGTTGGGGATAGCAATCAGCCCCAGCATTTT. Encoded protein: CASKRVGDSNQPQHF.

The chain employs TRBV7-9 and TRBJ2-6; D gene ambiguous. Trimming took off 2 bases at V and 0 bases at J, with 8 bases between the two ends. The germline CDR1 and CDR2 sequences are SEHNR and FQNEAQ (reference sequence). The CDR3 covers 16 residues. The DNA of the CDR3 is TGTGCCAGCAGCTTAACGGGTGACTCTGGGGCCAACGTCCTGACTTTC. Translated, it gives CASSLTGDSGANVLTF.

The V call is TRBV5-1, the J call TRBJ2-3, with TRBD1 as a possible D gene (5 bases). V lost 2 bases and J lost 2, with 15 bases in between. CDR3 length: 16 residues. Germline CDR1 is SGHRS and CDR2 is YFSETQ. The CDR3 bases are TGCGCCAGCAGCTTAGACTCAAACAGGATCACAGATACGCAGTATTTT. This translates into CASSLDSNRITDTQYF. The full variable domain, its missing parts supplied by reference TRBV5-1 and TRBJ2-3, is KAGVTQTPRYLIKTRGQQVTLSCSPISGHRSVSWYQQTPGQGLQFLFEYFSETQRNKGNFPGRFSGRQFSNSRSEMNVSTLELGDSALYLCASSLDSNRITDTQYFGPGTRLTVL.

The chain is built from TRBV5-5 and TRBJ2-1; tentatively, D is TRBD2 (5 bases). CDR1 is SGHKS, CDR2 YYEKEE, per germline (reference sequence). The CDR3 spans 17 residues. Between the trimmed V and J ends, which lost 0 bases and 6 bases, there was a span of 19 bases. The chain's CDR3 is CASSLVAGASIVNEQFF. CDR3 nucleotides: TGTGCCAGCAGCTTGGTGGCGGGCGCCTCGATTGTCAATGAGCAGTTCTTC.

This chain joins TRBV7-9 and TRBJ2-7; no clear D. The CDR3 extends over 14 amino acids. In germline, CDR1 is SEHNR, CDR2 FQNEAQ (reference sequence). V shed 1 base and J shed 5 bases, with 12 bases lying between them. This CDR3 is CASSLGTSVHEQYF. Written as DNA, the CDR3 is TGTGCCAGCAGCTTAGGGACGTCAGTACACGAGCAGTACTTC.

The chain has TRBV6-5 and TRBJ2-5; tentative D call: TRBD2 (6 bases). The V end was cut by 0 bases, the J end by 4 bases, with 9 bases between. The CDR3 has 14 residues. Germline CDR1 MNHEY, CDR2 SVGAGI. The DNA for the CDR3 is TGTGCCAGCAGTTACTCCGAGGGACTAGAGACCCAGTACTTC. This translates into CASSYSEGLETQYF.

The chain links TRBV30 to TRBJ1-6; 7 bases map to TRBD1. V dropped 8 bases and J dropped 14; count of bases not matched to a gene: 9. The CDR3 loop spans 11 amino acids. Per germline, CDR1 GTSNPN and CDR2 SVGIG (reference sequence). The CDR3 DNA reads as TGTGCCGGAGAAGGGGGCTGGGCCCTCCACTTT. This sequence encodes CAGEGGWALHF. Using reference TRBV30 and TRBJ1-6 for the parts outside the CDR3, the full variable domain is SQTIHQWPATLVQPVGSPLSLECTVEGTSNPNLYWYRQAAGRGLQLLFYSVGIGQISSEVPQNLSASRPQDRQFILSSKKLLLSDSGFYLCAGEGGWALHFGNGTRLTVT.

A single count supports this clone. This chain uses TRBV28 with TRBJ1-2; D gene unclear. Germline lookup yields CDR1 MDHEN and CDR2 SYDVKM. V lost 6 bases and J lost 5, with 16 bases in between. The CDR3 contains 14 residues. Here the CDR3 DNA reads TGTGCCAGCAGCCCTGGTGGGTCTAGGTATGGCTACACCTTC. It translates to CASSPGGSRYGYTF.

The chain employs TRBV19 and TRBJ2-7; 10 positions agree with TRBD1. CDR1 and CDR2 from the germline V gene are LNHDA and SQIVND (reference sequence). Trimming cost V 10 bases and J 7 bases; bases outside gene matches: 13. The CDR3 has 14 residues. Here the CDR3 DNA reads TGTGCCACCCAACCGGGACAGGGGCCTGAAGAGCAGTACTTC. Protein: CATQPGQGPEEQYF. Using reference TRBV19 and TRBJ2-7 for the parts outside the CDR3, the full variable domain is DGGITQSPKYLFRKEGQNVTLSCEQNLNHDAMYWYRQDPGQGLRLIYYSQIVNDFQKGDIAEGYSVSREKKESFPLTVTSAQKNPTAFYLCATQPGQGPEEQYFGPGTRLTVT.

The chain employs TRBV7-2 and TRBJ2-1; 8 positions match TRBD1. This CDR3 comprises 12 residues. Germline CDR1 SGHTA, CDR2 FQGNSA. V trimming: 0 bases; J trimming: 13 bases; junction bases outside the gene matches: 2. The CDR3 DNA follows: TGTGCCAGCAGCTTAGCGGGACAGGCCCAGTTCTTC. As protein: CASSLAGQAQFF.

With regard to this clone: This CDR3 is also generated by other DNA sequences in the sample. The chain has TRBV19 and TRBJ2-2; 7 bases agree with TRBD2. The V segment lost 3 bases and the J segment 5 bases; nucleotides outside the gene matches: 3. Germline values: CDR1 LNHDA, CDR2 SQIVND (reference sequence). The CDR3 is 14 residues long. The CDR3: CASSIGGGTGELFF. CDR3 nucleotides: TGTGCCAGTAGTATTGGGGGAGGGACCGGGGAGCTGTTTTTT.

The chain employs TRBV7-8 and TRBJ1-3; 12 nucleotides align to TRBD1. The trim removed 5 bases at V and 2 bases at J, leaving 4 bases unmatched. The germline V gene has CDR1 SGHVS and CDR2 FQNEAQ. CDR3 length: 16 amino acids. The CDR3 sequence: CASSGRDRGPGNTIYF. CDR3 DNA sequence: TGTGCCAGCAGCGGCCGGGACAGGGGGCCTGGAAACACCATATATTTT.

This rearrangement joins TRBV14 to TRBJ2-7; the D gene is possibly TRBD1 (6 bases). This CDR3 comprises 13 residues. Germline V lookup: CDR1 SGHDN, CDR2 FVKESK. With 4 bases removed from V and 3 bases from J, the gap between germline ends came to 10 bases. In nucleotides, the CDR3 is TGTGCCAGCAGCCTAACAGGGAGCTACGAGCAGTACTTC. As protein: CASSLTGSYEQYF.

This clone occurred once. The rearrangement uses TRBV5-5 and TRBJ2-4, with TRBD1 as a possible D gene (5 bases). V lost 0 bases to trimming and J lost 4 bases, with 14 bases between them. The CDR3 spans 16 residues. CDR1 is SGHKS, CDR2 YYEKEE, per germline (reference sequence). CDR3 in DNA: TGTGCCAGCAGCTTGGTGACAGCTCCTCAAAAAAACATTCAGTACTTC. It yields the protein CASSLVTAPQKNIQYF.